The clone carrying this T cell receptor (beta chain) was recorded many times. The data were obtained in a study of T cells in Graves' hyperthyroidism and ophthalmopathy. Amplification of TCR beta CDR3 regions was performed using RNA transcripts as template. A first-round RT-PCR of the TCR CDR3 used the HTBI primer set. TCRdb called the multiplex PCR reads again in MiXCR, with one record for every CDR3 protein. Of around 350,000 distinct CDR3 sequences in the sample, about a sixth were seen once. This sequence originates from a woman younger than 45 with Graves' hyperthyroidism that later progressed to Graves' ophthalmopathy. The sample comprised blood.

The CDR3: CASSLVKGFGDTEAFF. In DNA, the CDR3 is TGTGCCAGCAGCTTAGTTAAGGGGTTCGGAGACACTGAAGCTTTCTTT. The chain uses TRBV7-6 and TRBJ1-1; a possible D gene is TRBD1 (5 bases). Germline CDR1 SGHVS, CDR2 FNYEAQ. Deletions cut 1 base from V and 3 bases from J, with 15 bases between. The CDR3 has 16 residues.